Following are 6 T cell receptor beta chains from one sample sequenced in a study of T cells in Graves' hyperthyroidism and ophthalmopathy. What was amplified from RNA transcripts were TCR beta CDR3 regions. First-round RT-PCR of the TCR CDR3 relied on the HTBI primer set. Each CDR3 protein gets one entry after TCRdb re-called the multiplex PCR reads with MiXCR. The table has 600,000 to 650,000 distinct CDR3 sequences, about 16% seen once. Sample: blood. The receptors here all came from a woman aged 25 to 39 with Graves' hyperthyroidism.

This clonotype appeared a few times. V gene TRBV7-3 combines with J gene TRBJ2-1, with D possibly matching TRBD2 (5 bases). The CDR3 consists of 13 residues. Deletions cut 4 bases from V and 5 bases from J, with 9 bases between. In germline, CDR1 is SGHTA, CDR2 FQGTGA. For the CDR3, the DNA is TGTGCCAGCAGCTCCCGGACTGACAATGAGCAGTTCTTC. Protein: CASSSRTDNEQFF.

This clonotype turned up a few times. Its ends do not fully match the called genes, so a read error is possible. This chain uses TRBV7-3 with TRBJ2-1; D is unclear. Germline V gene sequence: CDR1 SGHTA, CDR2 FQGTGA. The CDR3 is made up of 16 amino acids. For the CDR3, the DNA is TGTACCAGCAGCTTATTCTCCCTGAGCTCCTACAATGAGCAGTTCTTC. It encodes CTSSLFSLSSYNEQFF.

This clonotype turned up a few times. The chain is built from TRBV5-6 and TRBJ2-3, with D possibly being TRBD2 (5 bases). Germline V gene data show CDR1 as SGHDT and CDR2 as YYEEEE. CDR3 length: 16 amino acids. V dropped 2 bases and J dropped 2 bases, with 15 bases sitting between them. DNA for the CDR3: TGTGCCAGCAGCTTCGAGAGGGCCGCCTTCACAGATACGCAGTATTTT. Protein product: CASSFERAAFTDTQYF.

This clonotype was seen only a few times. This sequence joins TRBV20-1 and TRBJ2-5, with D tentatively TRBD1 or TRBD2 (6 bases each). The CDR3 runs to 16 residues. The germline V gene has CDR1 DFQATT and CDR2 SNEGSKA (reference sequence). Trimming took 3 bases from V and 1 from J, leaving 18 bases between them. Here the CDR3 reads CSARRRGFLSQETQYF. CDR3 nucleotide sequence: TGCAGTGCTAGGAGGAGGGGGTTCTTGTCCCAAGAGACCCAGTACTTC.

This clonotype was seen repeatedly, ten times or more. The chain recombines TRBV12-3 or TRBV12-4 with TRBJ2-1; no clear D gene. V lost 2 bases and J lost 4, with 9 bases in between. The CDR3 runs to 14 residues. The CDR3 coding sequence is TGTGCCAGCAGTTTATTGCAGGCATACAATGAGCAGTTCTTC. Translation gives CASSLLQAYNEQFF.

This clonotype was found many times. The DNA of the CDR3 is TGTGCCAGCAGTTACTCCGGCGGGTCCCCCGAGACCCAGTACTTC. Protein sequence: CASSYSGGSPETQYF. The chain couples TRBV6-5 to TRBJ2-5; TRBD2 is a possible D gene (5 bases). The CDR3 is made up of 15 amino acids. Germline CDR1 MNHEY, CDR2 SVGAGI. The V end was cut by 0 bases, the J end by 5 bases, with 13 bases between.